The next 26 T cell receptor beta chains were all read from a single sample in a study of early T cells in non-severe SARS-CoV-2 infection. TCRdb reprocessed the 5' RACE reads with MiXCR, giving one entry per CDR3 protein. The table has approximately 70,000 distinct CDR3 sequences, approximately 12% seen once. Sequenced input: whole blood. The receptor set was obtained from an adult who was a healthcare worker with PCR-confirmed SARS-CoV-2 infection or an uninfected control (not recorded which).

This clonotype showed up just a few times. V is TRBV5-1 and J is TRBJ2-3, with a tentative D call TRBD2 (6 bases). Germline values: CDR1 SGHRS, CDR2 YFSETQ. The CDR3 is made up of 16 amino acids. Trimming pared 6 bases from V and 1 base from J, leaving 18 bases between. CDR3 DNA: TGCGCCAGCAACTTAGCGGCTTCCTCGGGCACAGATACGCAGTATTTT. It encodes CASNLAASSGTDTQYF. The variable domain in full, completed from reference TRBV5-1 and TRBJ2-3, reads KAGVTQTPRYLIKTRGQQVTLSCSPISGHRSVSWYQQTPGQGLQFLFEYFSETQRNKGNFPGRFSGRQFSNSRSEMNVSTLELGDSALYLCASNLAASSGTDTQYFGPGTRLTVL.

The chain employs TRBV18 and TRBJ1-1; 7 bases line up with TRBD1. The CDR3 has 13 residues. Unmatched junction bases numbered 3, after V lost 3 bases and J lost 5 bases. Germline V CDR1 and CDR2: KGHSH, LQKENI. CDR3 in DNA: TGTGCCAGCTCACCGACAGGGTTAACTGAAGCTTTCTTT. This gives the protein CASSPTGLTEAFF.

V is TRBV21-1 and J is TRBJ1-4; the table's D call, TRBD1, has no DNA check behind it. TRBV21-1 is a pseudogene locus. The CDR3 loop spans 16 amino acids. CDR3 in amino acids: CASSPARQGLNEKLFF. In nucleotides, the CDR3 is TGTGCCAGCAGCCCCGCCCGACAGGGACTTAATGAAAAACTGTTTTTT.

This clonotype was seen only a few times. This chain uses TRBV7-9 with TRBJ2-3, with 8 bases fitting TRBD2. The CDR3 is 13 amino acids. The V gene's germline CDR1 is SEHNR and CDR2 FQNEAQ (reference sequence). V was clipped by 8 bases and J by 4 bases; unmatched bases: 5. The DNA for the CDR3 is TGTGCCAGCCTCAACGGGGGGGCAGATACGCAGTATTTT. Its translation: CASLNGGADTQYF.

V gene TRBV2 combines with J gene TRBJ1-2, with a weak D call TRBD1 (5 bases). Germline CDR1 SNHLY, CDR2 FYNNEI. Trimming took off 1 base at V and 4 bases at J, with 10 bases between the two ends. The CDR3 is 14 amino acids. This chain's CDR3 is CASSEGTSIYGYTF. In nucleotides, the CDR3 is TGTGCCAGCAGTGAAGGGACATCTATCTATGGCTACACCTTC.

J is TRBJ1-4 and V is TRBV5-5; D not certain. Looked up from germline, CDR1 is SGHKS and CDR2 is YYEKEE (reference sequence). Trimming removed 2 bases at V and 0 bases at J, with 5 bases between. The CDR3 is 14 amino acids. The CDR3 spells CASSLVATNEKLFF. DNA of the CDR3: TGTGCCAGCAGCTTAGTTGCAACTAATGAAAAACTGTTTTTT.

This clonotype was detected a few times. V usage is TRBV7-2 and J usage is TRBJ1-2, with a possible D match to TRBD1 (5 bases). Germline lookup yields CDR1 SGHTA and CDR2 FQGNSA. Trimming removed 3 bases from V and 9 bases from J, with 14 bases in between. The CDR3 extends over 13 amino acids. DNA for the CDR3: TGTGCCAGCAGCTTTGACAGCCGTTTTAGCTACACCTTC. Encoded protein: CASSFDSRFSYTF.

There are a few counts of this clonotype. The chain carries TRBV9 and TRBJ2-1; D tentatively reads TRBD1 or TRBD2 (5 bases each). Per the germline V gene, CDR1 is SGDLS and CDR2 is YYNGEE. This CDR3 region has 13 residues. Between the trimmed V and J ends, which lost 0 bases and 6 bases, there was a span of 7 bases. The CDR3 region is CASSVAGGNEQFF. The CDR3 nucleotides read TGTGCCAGCAGCGTAGCTGGGGGCAATGAGCAGTTCTTC.

This rearrangement joins TRBV4-3 to TRBJ2-7; D perhaps matches TRBD1 (5 bases). CDR3 length: 15 residues. V was clipped by 1 base and J by 2 bases, with 12 bases between them. Germline V lookup: CDR1 LGHNA, CDR2 YSLEER. CDR3 sequence (DNA): TGCGCCAGCAGCCAAGGAGTGTCCAGGGCCTACGAGCAGTACTTC. Its translation: CASSQGVSRAYEQYF.

At least ten counts were recorded for this clonotype. CDR3 loop: CSVDSGIQYF. The CDR3, as DNA: TGCAGCGTCGACTCGGGGATTCAGTACTTC. The chain couples TRBV29-1 to TRBJ2-4; D might be TRBD2 (5 bases). The CDR3 length is 10 residues. The V end was cut by 6 bases, the J end by 10 bases, with 10 bases between. The germline V gene has CDR1 SQVTM and CDR2 ANQGSEA. Drawing the rest from reference TRBV29-1 and TRBJ2-4, the complete variable domain is SAVISQKPSRDICQRGTSLTIQCQVDSQVTMMFWYRQQPGQSLTLIATANQGSEATYESGFVIDKFPISRPNLTFSTLTVSNMSPEDSSIYLCSVDSGIQYFGAGTRLSVL.

This clonotype appeared a few times. V is TRBV7-3 and J is TRBJ2-2, with a tentative D call TRBD1 (6 bases). The germline CDR1 and CDR2 sequences are SGHTA and FQGTGA. The V end was cut by 5 bases, the J end by 6 bases, with 13 bases between. There are 14 residues in the CDR3. The CDR3: CASSQQGLPGELFF. DNA for the CDR3: TGTGCCAGCAGCCAACAGGGCTTGCCCGGGGAGCTGTTTTTT.

This clonotype was observed a handful of times. The rearrangement joins TRBV29-1 to TRBJ2-2, with 7 bases aligning to TRBD1. CDR1 is SQVTM, CDR2 ANQGSEA, per germline. The CDR3 runs 13 residues. V shed 5 bases, J shed 5 bases, and the junction held 5 bases outside the gene matches. CDR3 sequence: CSVTTGVTGELFF. The CDR3 DNA follows: TGCAGCGTTACAACAGGGGTTACCGGGGAGCTGTTTTTT.

The chain has TRBV2 and TRBJ2-2; either TRBD1 or TRBD2 may supply D (5 bases each). Germline V gene data show CDR1 as SNHLY and CDR2 as FYNNEI. Trimming removed 8 bases at V and 0 bases at J, with 10 bases between. This CDR3 has 14 amino acids. The CDR3 DNA reads as TGTGCCAGCTCGGGACGGACGAACACCGGGGAGCTGTTTTTT. Residues: CASSGRTNTGELFF.

In its sample, this clonotype was seen many times. This chain uses TRBV24-1 with TRBJ2-5; possible D gene TRBD1, 5 bases. The V gene lost 7 bases and the J gene lost 5 bases, with 10 bases spanning the gap. CDR3 length: 12 amino acids. Looked up from germline, CDR1 is KGHDR and CDR2 is SFDVKD. CDR3 in amino acids: CATRGSGETQYF. CDR3 DNA sequence: TGTGCCACCAGAGGGTCAGGGGAGACCCAGTACTTC.

The table lists this clonotype with a few counts. This chain connects TRBV7-2 to TRBJ2-7; no clear D gene. In germline, CDR1 is SGHTA, CDR2 FQGNSA. The V end was cut by 4 bases, the J end by 7 bases, with 14 bases between. This CDR3 comprises 13 residues. The CDR3 DNA is TGTGCCAGCAGCTCCCAGGCTATCGGGGAGCAGTACTTC. Amino acid sequence: CASSSQAIGEQYF. Combining the CDR3 with reference TRBV7-2 and TRBJ2-7 gives the whole variable domain GAGVSQSPSNKVTEKGKDVELRCDPISGHTALYWYRQSLGQGLEFLIYFQGNSAPDKSGLPSDRFSAERTGGSVSTLTIQRTQQEDSAVYLCASSSQAIGEQYFGPGTRLTVT.

The V gene is TRBV6-2 or TRBV6-3, the J gene TRBJ2-7; D not resolved. Between the trimmed V and J ends, which lost 8 bases and 1 base, there was a span of 12 bases. This CDR3 contains 13 residues. From germline, CDR1 is MNHEY and CDR2 SVGEGT. CDR3 protein: CASFGSPSYEQYF. As DNA, the CDR3 is TGTGCCAGCTTCGGATCCCCTTCCTACGAGCAGTACTTC.

This clonotype was observed many times. The chain has TRBV10-3 and TRBJ2-7; 9 bases are a match to TRBD2. The CDR3 contains 15 residues. Trimming removed 6 bases from V and 6 bases from J; junction bases left unmatched: 12. Germline CDR1 reads ENHRY; CDR2 reads SYGVKD. CDR3 loop: CAISEIAGVSAEQYF. CDR3 nucleotide sequence: TGTGCCATCAGCGAAATAGCGGGAGTATCGGCCGAGCAGTACTTC.

This clonotype was counted a few times. The J gene is TRBJ2-2, the V gene TRBV27; no definite D call. The germline V and J ends were trimmed by 6 bases and 5 bases, with 10 bases remaining between them. Germline V gene lookup returns CDR1 MNHEY and CDR2 SMNVEV (reference sequence). This CDR3 is built from 13 residues. CDR3 sequence reads: CASRPPGTGELFF. In DNA, the CDR3 is TGTGCCAGCAGGCCGCCCGGGACCGGGGAGCTGTTTTTT.

This clonotype has a count of ten or more. The J gene is TRBJ2-2, the V gene TRBV20-1; 12 bases agree with TRBD2. V lost 0 bases and J lost 7; bases outside the gene matches: 6. Germline CDR1 reads DFQATT; CDR2 reads SNEGSKA (reference sequence). This CDR3 is 16 amino acids long. The CDR3 DNA reads as TGCAGTGCTAGAGAGACTAGCGGGGGAAATTTCGGGGAGCTGTTTTTT. As protein: CSARETSGGNFGELFF.

The chain recombines TRBV2 with TRBJ2-2; D uncertain. The germline V and J ends were trimmed by 9 bases and 0 bases, with 14 bases remaining between them. The CDR3 length is 15 residues. The germline gives CDR1 SNHLY, CDR2 FYNNEI. CDR3 nucleotide sequence: TGTGCCAGTCAAAAAGCAGATTCGAACACCGGGGAGCTGTTTTTT. This translates into CASQKADSNTGELFF.

In this sample, this clonotype turned up many times. V gene TRBV12-3 or TRBV12-4 combines with J gene TRBJ2-4, with a possible D match to TRBD2 (5 bases). V was clipped by 6 bases and J by 0 bases, with 12 bases between them. The CDR3 spans 15 residues. The CDR3 sequence: CASSGDFLAKNIQYF. As DNA, the CDR3 is TGTGCCAGCAGCGGGGATTTCCTAGCCAAAAACATTCAGTACTTC.

The chain combines TRBV3-1 with TRBJ2-3; the D gene is possibly TRBD1 (5 bases). The germline V and J ends were trimmed by 1 base and 3 bases, with 8 bases remaining between them. Germline V gene data show CDR1 as LGHDT and CDR2 as YNNKEL (reference sequence). CDR3 length: 14 amino acids. The CDR3 reads CASSQADRTDTQYF. In nucleotides, the CDR3 is TGTGCCAGCAGCCAAGCAGACAGAACAGATACGCAGTATTTT.

Turning to this clonotype: At one boundary the junction diverges from the germline segment, which might be a read error. V usage is TRBV7-8 and J usage is TRBJ2-3; 14 bases agree with TRBD2. The germline gives CDR1 SGHVS, CDR2 FQNEAQ. The CDR3 runs to 17 residues. CDR3 loop: CASSIAGGTSGSDTQYF. The CDR3 DNA follows: TGTGCCAGCAGCATAGCCGGTGGGACTAGCGGGAGTGATACGCAGTATTTT.

This clonotype has a count of ten or more. V and J are TRBV7-2 and TRBJ2-7, with TRBD1 matching 10 bases. From germline, CDR1 is SGHTA and CDR2 FQGNSA. CDR3 length: 14 residues. V shed 1 base and J 4 bases; nucleotides not matched to a gene: 1. In nucleotides, the CDR3 is TGTGCCAGCAGCTTAGGACAGGGGGCATACGAGCAGTACTTC. Translating it yields CASSLGQGAYEQYF.

The chain carries TRBV20-1 and TRBJ2-1; possible D gene TRBD2, 5 bases. The V end was cut by 1 base, the J end by 8 bases, with 12 bases between. Per the germline V gene, CDR1 is DFQATT and CDR2 is SNEGSKA (reference sequence). The CDR3 spans 13 residues. CDR3 DNA: TGCAGTGCTAGAGGGACTCCCAACCATGAGCAGTTCTTC. This sequence encodes CSARGTPNHEQFF.

This clonotype turned up a few times. This chain uses TRBV6-6 with TRBJ2-5, with D tentatively TRBD2 (5 bases). Germline-derived CDR1 and CDR2 are MNHNY and SVGAGI (reference sequence). Trimming removed 0 bases at V and 5 bases at J, with 10 bases between. The CDR3 has 14 amino acids. In nucleotides, the CDR3 is TGTGCCAGCAGTTACTCCCCCCCGGGGGAGACCCAGTACTTC. Residues: CASSYSPPGETQYF.